The rows below give T cell receptor beta chains drawn from one sample of a study of CD8+CD57+ T cells in acquired aplastic anemia. One entry per CDR3 protein, called by TCRdb with MiXCR from the reads. The data show more than 200,000 distinct CDR3 sequences, roughly 50% seen once. Sequencing was done on a sample of sorted CD4+, CD8+, or CD8+CD57+ T cells (not recorded which) from PBMCs. The receptors derive from a human donor with aplastic anemia. Both conserved end residues are part of each CDR3. D genes are given only for firm matches. Size is omitted from some rows. Given values are once, few, many or a class for expanded clones.

V: TRBV7-9
D: TRBD2
J: TRBJ2-1
size: many
DNA: TGTGCCAGCAGCCGACCGGGGGGGGGAGGTAATGAGCAGTTCTTC
CDR3: CASSRPGGGGNEQFF

V: TRBV15
D: TRBD1
J: TRBJ1-1
size: .
DNA: TGTGCCACCAGCTCGCCCGACAGGGGGCGAGACACTGAAGCTTTCTTT
CDR3: CATSSPDRGRDTEAFF

V: TRBV6-5
D: .
J: TRBJ1-6
size: few
DNA: TGTGCCAGCAGTTACTCGCGGGCCACGGAGTCACCCCTCCACTTT
CDR3: CASSYSRATESPLHF

V: TRBV2
D: TRBD1
J: TRBJ2-7
size: .
DNA: TGTGCCAGCAGTTCCGACAGGGGAAACGAGCAGTACTTC
CDR3: CASSSDRGNEQYF

V: TRBV6-1
D: .
J: TRBJ2-2
size: many
DNA: TGTGCCAGCAAACGGGGACAACACACCGGGGAGCTGTTTTTT
CDR3: CASKRGQHTGELFF

V: TRBV7-8
D: .
J: TRBJ2-7
size: many
DNA: TGTGCCAGCAGCTTAGGTGGGGTTTACGAGCAGTACTTC
CDR3: CASSLGGVYEQYF

V: TRBV7-9
D: TRBD1
J: TRBJ1-5
size: .
DNA: TGTGCCAGCAGCTTAACAGGGGGACAGGGGAAGTGGCCCCAGCATTTT
CDR3: CASSLTGGQGKWPQHF

V: TRBV4-1
D: .
J: TRBJ1-1
size: .
DNA: TGCGCCAGCAGCCACCCGGCGGGGGGAACCACTGAAGCTTTCTTT
CDR3: CASSHPAGGTTEAFF

V: TRBV20-1
D: .
J: TRBJ1-3
size: many
DNA: TGCAGTGCAACCCCCCGGAGAGGAGTAAGGAACACCATATATTTT
CDR3: CSATPRRGVRNTIYF

V: TRBV6-1
D: .
J: TRBJ1-2
size: many
DNA: TGTGCCACCAGGACAGCGCTTTTCTATGGCTACACCTTC
CDR3: CATRTALFYGYTF

V: TRBV24-1
D: TRBD2
J: TRBJ2-5
size: many
DNA: TGTGCCACCAGTGCGGCGCGGGGGACCTCTGAGACCCAGTACTTC
CDR3: CATSAARGTSETQYF

V: TRBV11-1
D: .
J: TRBJ2-3
size: many
DNA: TGTGCCAGCAGTTGGGGGGGCCGAGTTGTTGATACGCAGTATTTT
CDR3: CASSWGGRVVDTQYF

V: TRBV7-9
D: .
J: TRBJ1-2
size: many
DNA: TGTGCCAGCAGCTGGTCCGGAACCCCTAACTATGGCTACACCTTC
CDR3: CASSWSGTPNYGYTF

V: TRBV5-1
D: .
J: TRBJ1-5
size: many
DNA: TGCGCCAGCAGCTTGGGAGCCTTGGGGGCTGATCAGCCCCAGCATTTT
CDR3: CASSLGALGADQPQHF

V: TRBV20-1
D: TRBD1
J: TRBJ1-6
size: few
DNA: TGCAGTGCTAGAGATCGGGACAGGGAGGTTTCACCCCTCCACTTT
CDR3: CSARDRDREVSPLHF

V: TRBV29-1
D: .
J: TRBJ1-2
size: .
DNA: TGCAGCGTTGCCCCAGGGGCGGGGGGCTACACCTTC
CDR3: CSVAPGAGGYTF

V: TRBV12-3/TRBV12-4
D: TRBD2
J: TRBJ2-1
size: .
DNA: TGTGCCAGCAGTTTAGCGATTAGCGGGGGCCGAGAGTTCTTC
CDR3: CASSLAISGGREFF

V: TRBV27
D: TRBD1
J: TRBJ1-2
size: .
DNA: TGTGCCAGCAGGCCATCCGGGACAGGGGGCATCTACGGCTACACCTTC
CDR3: CASRPSGTGGIYGYTF

V: TRBV5-8
D: .
J: TRBJ1-3
size: many
DNA: TGTGCCAGCAGCTTGGCCACAAGGGAAATTGGAAACACCATATATTTT
CDR3: CASSLATREIGNTIYF

V: TRBV9
D: TRBD1
J: TRBJ1-1
size: .
DNA: TGTGCCAGCAGCTACGGGACAGGGTTTTTAGCTTTCTTT
CDR3: CASSYGTGFLAFF

V: TRBV10-1
D: .
J: TRBJ1-1
size: many
DNA: TGCGCCAGCAGTAACCAAAACACTGAAGCTTTCTTT
CDR3: CASSNQNTEAFF

V: TRBV10-3
D: .
J: TRBJ2-1
size: .
DNA: TGTGCCATCAGTGGTTGCAACGACAATGAGCAGTTCTTC
CDR3: CAISGCNDNEQFF

V: TRBV25-1
D: .
J: TRBJ2-5
size: many
DNA: TGTGCCAGCAGTTTGTGGACGGGGGAGACCCAGTACTTC
CDR3: CASSLWTGETQYF

V: TRBV5-1
D: TRBD1
J: TRBJ2-7
size: many
DNA: TGCGCCAGCAGCTTTGGCCCCGGGACAGGCTACGAGCAGTACTTC
CDR3: CASSFGPGTGYEQYF

V: TRBV19
D: .
J: TRBJ2-6
size: few
DNA: TGTGCCAGTAGTATTGTAGGTGTTGGGGCCAACGTCCTGACTTTC
CDR3: CASSIVGVGANVLTF

V: TRBV9
D: .
J: TRBJ2-3
size: .
DNA: TGTGCCAGCAGCGTAGCTAGTCGCACAGATACGCAGTATTTT
CDR3: CASSVASRTDTQYF

V: TRBV12-3/TRBV12-4
D: .
J: TRBJ2-1
size: many
DNA: TGTGCCAGCAATTCGGCTAGCACGAATGAGCAGTTCTTC
CDR3: CASNSASTNEQFF

V: TRBV19
D: .
J: TRBJ1-6
size: many
DNA: TGTGCCAGTAGTAGTTCCCAGGGCAGCACTTCACCCCTCCACTTT
CDR3: CASSSSQGSTSPLHF

V: TRBV10-3
D: TRBD1
J: TRBJ1-2
size: .
DNA: TGTGCCATCAGCTCGGTCCCCGGTCAGGGCAGGGGGTTATCTAACTATGGCTACACCTTC
CDR3: CAISSVPGQGRGLSNYGYTF

V: TRBV20-1
D: TRBD1
J: TRBJ1-2
size: many
DNA: TGCAGTGCTTCACGGGACAGAGGGGTCCATGGCTACACCTTC
CDR3: CSASRDRGVHGYTF

V: TRBV7-8
D: TRBD1
J: TRBJ1-2
size: .
DNA: TGTGCCAGCAGCCCCTGGACAGGGAGGCACTATGGCTACACCTTC
CDR3: CASSPWTGRHYGYTF

V: TRBV7-6
D: .
J: TRBJ1-3
size: many
DNA: TGTGCCAGCAGCTTAGGGGCGTGGCAGCCCTCTGGAAACACCATATATTTT
CDR3: CASSLGAWQPSGNTIYF

V: TRBV12-3/TRBV12-4
D: TRBD1
J: TRBJ1-6
size: .
DNA: TGTGCCAGCAGTGGGATCCAGGGGGCCGGTAATCCACCCCTCCACTTT
CDR3: CASSGIQGAGNPPLHF

V: TRBV9
D: .
J: TRBJ2-6
size: .
DNA: TGTGCCAGCAGCGTAGACAGCCCAAGAGCTGGGGCCAACGTCCTGACTTTC
CDR3: CASSVDSPRAGANVLTF

V: TRBV20-1
D: TRBD1
J: TRBJ1-5
size: many
DNA: TGCAGTGCTACCCCGGAGGACAGGGGCAATCAGCCCCAGCATTTT
CDR3: CSATPEDRGNQPQHF

V: TRBV12-3/TRBV12-4
D: .
J: TRBJ1-1
size: many
DNA: TGTGCCAGCAGCCCAGTGACTAGGTTCCGGGGCACTGAAGCTTTCTTT
CDR3: CASSPVTRFRGTEAFF